The clone carrying this T cell receptor (beta chain) was counted a single time. Its antigen is undetermined. The data stem from a study of T cell responses to AZD1222 COVID-19 vaccine. TCRdb's copy holds only in-frame clones and misses some; the assay was immunoSEQ multiplex PCR. The repertoire holds about 120,000 clones, approximately 89% seen once, with 10% in the top ten. The CDR3 totals 14 residues. Germline V gene lookup returns CDR1 SGHRS and CDR2 YFSETQ. The germline V and J ends were trimmed by 4 bases and 1 base, with 11 bases remaining between them. Study findings and constraints: Every sample of the repertoires postdated the peak T cell response. Seropositive at baseline were only 5 to 7 AZD1222 recipients. Spike-specific TCR breadth and depth were elevated following two AZD1222 doses. Possibly, clonal diversity was underestimated; donors were largely white British and included more females.

The sequences come from peripheral blood, collected on day 0 of AZD1222 vaccination. The receptor was derived from an adult in good health. The chain is built from TRBV5-1 and TRBJ1-1; the D is unclear. The CDR3 nucleotides are TGCGCCAGCAGCCCCCTAGCTAGGAACACTGAAGCTTTCTTT. Translated: CASSPLARNTEAFF. Full variable domain (remainder filled in from reference TRBV5-1 and TRBJ1-1): KAGVTQTPRYLIKTRGQQVTLSCSPISGHRSVSWYQQTPGQGLQFLFEYFSETQRNKGNFPGRFSGRQFSNSRSEMNVSTLELGDSALYLCASSPLARNTEAFFGQGTRLTVV.